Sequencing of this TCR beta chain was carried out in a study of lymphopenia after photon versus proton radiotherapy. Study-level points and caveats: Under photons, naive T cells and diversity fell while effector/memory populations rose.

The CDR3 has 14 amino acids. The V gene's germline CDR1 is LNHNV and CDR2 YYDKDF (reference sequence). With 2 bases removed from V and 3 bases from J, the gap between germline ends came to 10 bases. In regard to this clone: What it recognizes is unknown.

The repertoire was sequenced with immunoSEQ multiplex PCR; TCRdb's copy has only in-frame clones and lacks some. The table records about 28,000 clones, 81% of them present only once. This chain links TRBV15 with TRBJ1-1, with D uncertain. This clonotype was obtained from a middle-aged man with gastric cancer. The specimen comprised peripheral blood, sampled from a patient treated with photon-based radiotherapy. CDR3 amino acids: CATSRPPGHTEAFF. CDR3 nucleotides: TGTGCCACCAGCAGACCTCCCGGTCACACTGAAGCTTTCTTT. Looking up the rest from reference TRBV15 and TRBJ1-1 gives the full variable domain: DAMVIQNPRYQVTQFGKPVTLSCSQTLNHNVMYWYQQKSSQAPKLLFHYYDKDFNNEADTPDNFQSRRPNTSFCFLDIRSPGLGDTAMYLCATSRPPGHTEAFFGQGTRLTVV.